These 19 T cell receptor beta chains share one sample of origin, sequenced in a study of T cells expressing NK-cell markers. TCRdb reprocessed the 5' RACE reads, with one entry per CDR3 protein and no DNA. This sample contains some 600,000 distinct CDR3 sequences. Material: blood T cells: a sorted CD56 or NKG2C T cell subset, CD4+ or CD8+ T cells, or bulk PBMC T cells (not recorded which). The receptors come from a man younger than 35 in good health.

The genes are TRBV12-3 or TRBV12-4 and TRBJ1-2. The CDR3 totals 13 residues. The CDR3 loop reads CASSFVTADVYTF.

V usage is TRBV7-2 and J usage is TRBJ1-6; TCRdb returns TRBD1, unconfirmable since there is no DNA. CDR3 length: 15 residues. CDR1 and CDR2 from the germline V gene are SGHTA and FQGNSA. The CDR3: CASSPRQLLNSPLHF.

The chain is built from TRBV6-5 and TRBJ2-5. The CDR3 runs to 13 residues. Germline V CDR1 and CDR2: MNHEY, SVGAGI. The CDR3 loop reads CASSYRVGETQYF.

CDR3 sequence: CSVDLPGPRRYEQYF. V and J are TRBV29-1 and TRBJ2-7; lacking DNA, the TRBD1 call made by TCRdb goes unchecked. The germline V gene encodes CDR1 SQVTM and CDR2 ANQGSEA. The CDR3 consists of 15 residues.

This rearrangement joins TRBV6-1 to TRBJ2-4; absent DNA, TCRdb's TRBD1 call cannot be checked. CDR3 size: 15 residues. CDR1 is MNHNS, CDR2 SASEGT, per germline. CDR3 amino acids: CASLTGALAKNIQYF.

This chain joins TRBV5-5 and TRBJ1-2; TCRdb's D call, TRBD1, is unchecked because there is no DNA. Germline V gene data show CDR1 as SGHKS and CDR2 as YYEKEE (reference sequence). The CDR3 is made up of 13 amino acids. The CDR3 reads CASSATQGDGYTF.

The chain combines TRBV12-3 or TRBV12-4 with TRBJ2-3; TCRdb returns TRBD2, unconfirmable since there is no DNA. CDR3 length equals 14 residues. CDR3 residues: CASRGRPSTDTQYF.

This sequence joins TRBV9 and TRBJ1-1. The CDR3 extends over 15 amino acids. Germline CDR1 reads SGDLS; CDR2 reads YYNGEE. The CDR3 here is CASSVASQSNTEAFF.

V is TRBV7-2 and J is TRBJ1-1; TCRdb designates TRBD1, a call that cannot be tested without DNA. Germline V CDR1 and CDR2: SGHTA, FQGNSA. The CDR3 consists of 14 residues. CDR3 loop: CASSPSRGNTEAFF. Full variable domain (outside the CDR3, taken from reference TRBV7-2 and TRBJ1-1): GAGVSQSPSNKVTEKGKDVELRCDPISGHTALYWYRQSLGQGLEFLIYFQGNSAPDKSGLPSDRFSAERTGGSVSTLTIQRTQQEDSAVYLCASSPSRGNTEAFFGQGTRLTVV.

CDR3 amino acids: CASSDPGDSPLHF. The chain couples TRBV25-1 to TRBJ1-6; TCRdb's D gene call, TRBD1, goes unchecked for lack of DNA. The CDR3 spans 13 residues. Germline V CDR1 and CDR2: MGHDK, SYGVNS.

This chain joins TRBV6-1 and TRBJ2-3; TCRdb picks TRBD1, but there is no DNA to check that call. The CDR3 spans 15 residues. Germline values: CDR1 MNHNS, CDR2 SASEGT. CDR3 loop: CASKGGARDTDTQYF.

The chain has TRBV11-2 and TRBJ2-1. Germline values: CDR1 SGHAT, CDR2 FQNNGV. This CDR3 is 12 amino acids long. CDR3 amino acids: CASSSLSQEQFF.

This chain links TRBV5-4 with TRBJ1-1; TCRdb picks TRBD1, but there is no DNA to check that call. Germline loops: CDR1 SGHNT, CDR2 YYREEE (reference sequence). The CDR3 is made up of 14 amino acids. CDR3 residues: CASSFDGAYTEAFF.

The chain recombines TRBV5-1 with TRBJ1-2. Germline CDR1 reads SGHRS; CDR2 reads YFSETQ. The CDR3 length is 13 residues. CDR3 residues: CASSLGQERGYTF.

CDR3 region: CASSSGEGLLSEQYF. The rearrangement uses TRBV27 and TRBJ2-7; TCRdb names TRBD2, which stays unverified in the absence of DNA. Germline CDR1 is MNHEY and CDR2 is SMNVEV (reference sequence). The CDR3 runs 15 residues.

The chain recombines TRBV5-1 with TRBJ2-3; TCRdb's D call of TRBD2 is untestable without DNA. This CDR3 has 14 amino acids. Germline V gene data show CDR1 as SGHRS and CDR2 as YFSETQ. CDR3: CASSLREMADTQYF.

The V call is TRBV7-2, the J call TRBJ2-1; with no DNA, the TCRdb D assignment of TRBD2 cannot be verified. This CDR3 is built from 16 residues. CDR1 SGHTA and CDR2 FQGNSA come from the germline V gene. This CDR3 is CASSLPGETRGNEQFF.

V is TRBV6-1 and J is TRBJ2-1; the D call of TRBD2 rests on TCRdb alone, since no DNA is present to check it. This CDR3 contains 15 residues. Germline V gene sequence: CDR1 MNHNS, CDR2 SASEGT. CDR3 residues: CASIQGLAGRNEQFF.

The CDR3 sequence is CASSQGIWDEQFF. This sequence joins TRBV5-1 and TRBJ2-1; TCRdb indicates TRBD1, and absent DNA this call remains unverified. Germline lookup yields CDR1 SGHRS and CDR2 YFSETQ. This CDR3 has 13 residues.